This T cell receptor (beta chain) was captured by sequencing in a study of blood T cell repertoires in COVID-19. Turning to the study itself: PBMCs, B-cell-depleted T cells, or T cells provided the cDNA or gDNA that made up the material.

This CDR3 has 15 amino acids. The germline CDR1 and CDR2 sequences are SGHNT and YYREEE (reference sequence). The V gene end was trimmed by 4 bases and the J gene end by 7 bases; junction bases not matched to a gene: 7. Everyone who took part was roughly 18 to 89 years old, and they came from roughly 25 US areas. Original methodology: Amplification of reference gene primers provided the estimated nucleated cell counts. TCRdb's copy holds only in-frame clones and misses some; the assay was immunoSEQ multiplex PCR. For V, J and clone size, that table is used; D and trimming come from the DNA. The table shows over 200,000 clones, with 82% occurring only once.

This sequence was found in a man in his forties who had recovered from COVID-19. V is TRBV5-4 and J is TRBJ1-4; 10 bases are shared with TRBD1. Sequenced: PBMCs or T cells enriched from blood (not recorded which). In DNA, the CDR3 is TGTGCCAGCAGCCCCGGAGGGACAGGGGTTGAAAAACTGTTTTTT. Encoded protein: CASSPGGTGVEKLFF. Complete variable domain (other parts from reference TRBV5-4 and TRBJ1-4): ETGVTQSPTHLIKTRGQQVTLRCSSQSGHNTVSWYQQALGQGPQFIFQYYREEENGRGNFPPRFSGLQFPNYSSELNVNALELDDSALYLCASSPGGTGVEKLFFGSGTQLSVL.